These 5 T cell receptor beta chains originate from one sample sequenced in a study of blood T cell repertoires in COVID-19. Measured with immunoSEQ multiplex PCR; TCRdb has only the in-frame clones, and not every one. Here the sample spans more than 200,000 clones, around 85% being singletons. The sequenced material came from peripheral blood. The receptors were gathered from a man older than 75 with acute or convalescent COVID-19.

The chain uses TRBV28 and TRBJ1-6; a possible D gene is TRBD1 (5 bases). This CDR3 comprises 15 residues. Deletions cut 3 bases from V and 5 bases from J, with 11 bases between. The germline gives CDR1 MDHEN, CDR2 SYDVKM. The CDR3 region is CASSLDGTDNSPLHF. The CDR3 nucleotides are TGTGCCAGCAGTTTGGACGGGACTGATAATTCACCCCTCCACTTT.

The chain is built from TRBV3-1 (or the pseudogene TRBV3-2) and TRBJ1-5; D is unclear. V lost 0 bases to trimming and J lost 7 bases, with 13 bases between them. The germline CDR1 and CDR2 sequences are LGHDT and YNNKEL (reference sequence). CDR3 length equals 15 residues. This CDR3 is CASSQDSSKRQPQHF. The CDR3 nucleotides are TGTGCCAGCAGCCAAGACAGTTCCAAGCGGCAGCCCCAGCATTTT.

The chain joins TRBV12-3 or TRBV12-4 to TRBJ2-2; D uncertain. The CDR3 totals 12 residues. V lost 3 bases, J lost 7 bases, and 6 bases lay in between. This CDR3 is CASSFSGGELFF. The CDR3 DNA follows: TGTGCCAGCAGTTTTTCGGGCGGGGAGCTGTTTTTT.

This clone was counted between two and nine times. The chain couples TRBV2 to TRBJ2-7, with 11 bases fitting TRBD2. CDR3 length: 16 residues. CDR1 is SNHLY, CDR2 FYNNEI, per germline. V trimming: 1 base; J trimming: 2 bases; junction bases outside the gene matches: 4. CDR3 DNA sequence: TGTGCCAGCAGTGAAGGGGGACTAGCGGATGCCTACGAGCAGTACTTC. Translating gives CASSEGGLADAYEQYF.

The J gene is TRBJ2-7, the V gene TRBV10-2; a possible D gene is TRBD1 (6 bases). In germline, CDR1 is WSHSY, CDR2 SAAADI. The V and J ends lost 7 bases and 2 bases respectively, with 15 bases between them. This CDR3 spans 14 amino acids. The CDR3 DNA reads TGCGCCAGCACCCGGACAGAGGGACCCTACGAGCAGTACTTC. Its translation: CASTRTEGPYEQYF.